Listed below are T cell receptor beta chains from one sample, sequenced in a study of blood T cell repertoires in COVID-19. This table comes from immunoSEQ multiplex PCR, and its TCRdb copy is limited to in-frame clones, with some not included. The table has around 21,000 clones, around 90% seen once; the top ten hold about 5.7%. Sequences were obtained from peripheral blood. All receptors derive from a woman of 80 years or more with active COVID-19. Each CDR3 is given with its conserved first and last residue. A D gene is named only where the DNA matches it firmly. Clone size appears in some rows only: once, few, many, or a class for an expanded clone.

.,TRBV2,TRBJ2-7,.,14,TGTGCCAGCAGTACCCGGGAACTCCACCTCGAGCAGTACTTC,CASSTRELHLEQYF
.,TRBV27,TRBJ1-1,.,14,TGTGCCAGCAGTCCACACACGGGGAACACTGAAGCTTTCTTT,CASSPHTGNTEAFF
once,TRBV19,TRBJ1-1,TRBD1,15,TGTGCCAGTAGTACGATACAGGGGGCTGGGACTGAAGCTTTCTTT,CASSTIQGAGTEAFF
.,TRBV5-1,TRBJ2-2,.,15,TGCGCCAGCAGCCCCATGGGGGCATACACCGGGGAGCTGTTTTTT,CASSPMGAYTGELFF
.,TRBV12-3/TRBV12-4,TRBJ1-6,TRBD1,12,TGTGCCAGCAGTACAGGGGGTGGGCCCCTCCACTTT,CASSTGGGPLHF
once,TRBV3-1/TRBV3-2,TRBJ1-5,.,15,TGTGCCAGCAGCCAAGGGGGGCAGGCTGGTCAGCCCCAGCATTTT,CASSQGGQAGQPQHF
.,TRBV3-1/TRBV3-2,TRBJ2-5,TRBD1,16,TGTGCCAGCAGCCCTCGGCAGGGGGCTGTATGGGAGACCCAGTACTTC,CASSPRQGAVWETQYF
.,TRBV29-1,TRBJ2-3,TRBD1,15,TGCAGCGTGGGTCGTCCGGGACAGCTCACAGATACGCAGTATTTT,CSVGRPGQLTDTQYF
.,TRBV10-3,TRBJ1-2,TRBD1,16,TGTGCCATCAGTGAGTCGGGACAGCCGAGGGCCTATGGCTACACCTTC,CAISESGQPRAYGYTF
.,TRBV11-2,TRBJ2-1,TRBD2,15,TGTGCCAGCAGCTTAGGGACTAGCGTCTACAATGAGCAGTTCTTC,CASSLGTSVYNEQFF
.,TRBV19,TRBJ1-2,TRBD1,14,TGTGCCAGTAGTATTACGGACAGGAACGGGGGCTACACCTTC,CASSITDRNGGYTF
few,TRBV6-6,TRBJ2-7,TRBD1,16,TGTGCCAGCAGGCCACCCGGAGGGACAGGGACCTACGAGCAGTACTTC,CASRPPGGTGTYEQYF
.,TRBV7-9,TRBJ1-1,.,11,TGTGCCAGCAGCTTAGTAACTGAAGCTTTCTTT,CASSLVTEAFF
.,TRBV7-2,TRBJ1-5,TRBD1,16,TGTGCCAGCAGCTTAGGTGGTCAGGGGGCAAGTCAGCCCCAGCATTTT,CASSLGGQGASQPQHF
once,TRBV6-6,TRBJ2-2,TRBD2,13,TGTGCCAGTGGGCTAGCGGGGCCCGGGGAGCTGTTTTTT,CASGLAGPGELFF
.,TRBV7-6,TRBJ2-3,.,17,TGTGCCAGCAGCTTCGACGGCTCGACAGCGAGCACAGATACGCAGTATTTT,CASSFDGSTASTDTQYF
.,TRBV2,TRBJ2-3,TRBD1,14,TGTGCCAGCAGAAGGACAGGGGGGACAGATACGCAGTATTTT,CASRRTGGTDTQYF
.,TRBV11-2,TRBJ2-7,.,13,TGTGCCAGCAGCTTAGGTTTGGAGGGCGGGCAGTACTTC,CASSLGLEGGQYF
.,TRBV4-1,TRBJ1-1,.,17,TGCGCCAGCAGCCAAGCTCCCCGGGCAGGGTCGAAGACTGAAGCTTTCTTT,CASSQAPRAGSKTEAFF
once,TRBV5-1,TRBJ2-7,TRBD2,15,TGCGCCAGCAGCCCGTGGACTAGCGGTTCCTACGAGCAGTACTTC,CASSPWTSGSYEQYF